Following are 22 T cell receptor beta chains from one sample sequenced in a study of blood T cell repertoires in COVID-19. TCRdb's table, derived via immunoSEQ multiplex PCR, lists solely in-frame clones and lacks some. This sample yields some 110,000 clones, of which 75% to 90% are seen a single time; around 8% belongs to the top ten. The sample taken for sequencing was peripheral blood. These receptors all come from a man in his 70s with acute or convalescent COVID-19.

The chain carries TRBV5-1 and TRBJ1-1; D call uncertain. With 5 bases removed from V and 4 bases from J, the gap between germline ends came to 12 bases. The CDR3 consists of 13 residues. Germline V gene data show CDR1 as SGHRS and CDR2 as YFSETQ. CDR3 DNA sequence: TGCGCCAGCAGGATGGAGGTATTCACTGAAGCTTTCTTT. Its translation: CASRMEVFTEAFF.

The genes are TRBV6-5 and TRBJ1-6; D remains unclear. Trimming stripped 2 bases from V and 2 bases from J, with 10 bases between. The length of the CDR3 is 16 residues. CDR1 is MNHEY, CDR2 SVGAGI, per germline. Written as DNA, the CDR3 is TGTGCCAGCAGTTACGGCGGGCGGACCTATAATTCACCCCTCCACTTT. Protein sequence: CASSYGGRTYNSPLHF.

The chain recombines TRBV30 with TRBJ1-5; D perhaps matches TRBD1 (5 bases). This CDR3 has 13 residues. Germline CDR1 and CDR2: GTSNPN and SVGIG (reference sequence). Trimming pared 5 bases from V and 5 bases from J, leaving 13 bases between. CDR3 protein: CAWARGGDQPQHF. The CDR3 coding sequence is TGTGCCTGGGCCCGGGGAGGGGATCAGCCCCAGCATTTT.

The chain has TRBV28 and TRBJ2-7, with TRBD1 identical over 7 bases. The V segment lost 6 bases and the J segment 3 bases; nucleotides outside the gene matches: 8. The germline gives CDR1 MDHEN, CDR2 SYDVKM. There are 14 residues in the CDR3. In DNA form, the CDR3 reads TGTGCCAGCAGCACAATAGGGGGCGACTACGAGCAGTACTTC. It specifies CASSTIGGDYEQYF. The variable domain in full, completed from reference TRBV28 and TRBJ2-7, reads DVKVTQSSRYLVKRTGEKVFLECVQDMDHENMFWYRQDPGLGLRLIYFSYDVKMKEKGDIPEGYSVSREKKERFSLILESASTNQTSMYLCASSTIGGDYEQYFGPGTRLTVT.

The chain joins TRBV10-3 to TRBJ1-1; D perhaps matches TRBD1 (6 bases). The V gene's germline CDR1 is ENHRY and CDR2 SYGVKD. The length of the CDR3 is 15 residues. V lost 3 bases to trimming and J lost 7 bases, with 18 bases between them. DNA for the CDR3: TGTGCCATCAGTGACCAGACCCGGGACACTGATGAAGCTTTCTTT. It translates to CAISDQTRDTDEAFF.

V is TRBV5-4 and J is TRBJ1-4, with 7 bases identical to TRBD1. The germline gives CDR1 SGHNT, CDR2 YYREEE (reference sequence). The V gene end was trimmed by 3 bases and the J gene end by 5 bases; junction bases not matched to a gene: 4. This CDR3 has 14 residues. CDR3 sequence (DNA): TGTGCCAGCAGCTCCTTACAGGGGAATGAAAAACTGTTTTTT. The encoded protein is CASSSLQGNEKLFF.

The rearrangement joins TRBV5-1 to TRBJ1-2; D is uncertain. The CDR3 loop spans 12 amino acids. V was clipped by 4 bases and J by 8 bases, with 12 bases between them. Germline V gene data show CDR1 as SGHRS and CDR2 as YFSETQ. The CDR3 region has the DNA TGCGCCAGCAGCGCCTCTATGGGCGGCTACACCTTC. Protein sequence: CASSASMGGYTF.

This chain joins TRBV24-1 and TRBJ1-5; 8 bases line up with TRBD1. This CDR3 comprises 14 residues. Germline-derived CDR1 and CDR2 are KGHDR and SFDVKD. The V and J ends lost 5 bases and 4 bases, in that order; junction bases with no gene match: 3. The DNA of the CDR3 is TGTGCCACCAGTGGACAGGGGCTTAATCAGCCCCAGCATTTT. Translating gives CATSGQGLNQPQHF.

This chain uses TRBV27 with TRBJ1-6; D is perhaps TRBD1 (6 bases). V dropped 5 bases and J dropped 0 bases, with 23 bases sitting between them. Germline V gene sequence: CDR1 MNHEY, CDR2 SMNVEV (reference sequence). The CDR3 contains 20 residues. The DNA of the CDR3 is TGTGCCAGCAGTAGGTTGGGGTCCCTCACAGGGAGCTCCTATAATTCACCCCTCCACTTT. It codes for CASSRLGSLTGSSYNSPLHF.

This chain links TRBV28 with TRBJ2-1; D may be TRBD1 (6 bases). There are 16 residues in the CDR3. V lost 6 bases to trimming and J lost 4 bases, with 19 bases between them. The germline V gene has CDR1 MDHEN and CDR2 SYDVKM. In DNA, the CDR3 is TGTGCCAGCAGGTCGGGACAAAAGACCTCTTACAATGAGCAGTTCTTC. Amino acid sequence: CASRSGQKTSYNEQFF.

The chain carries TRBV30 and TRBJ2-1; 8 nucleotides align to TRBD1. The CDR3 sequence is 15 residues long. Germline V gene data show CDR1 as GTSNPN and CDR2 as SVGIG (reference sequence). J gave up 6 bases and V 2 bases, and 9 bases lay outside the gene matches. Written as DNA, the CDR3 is TGTGCCTGGAGTACCCTAGGACAGGGTTCCAATGAGCAGTTCTTC. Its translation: CAWSTLGQGSNEQFF.

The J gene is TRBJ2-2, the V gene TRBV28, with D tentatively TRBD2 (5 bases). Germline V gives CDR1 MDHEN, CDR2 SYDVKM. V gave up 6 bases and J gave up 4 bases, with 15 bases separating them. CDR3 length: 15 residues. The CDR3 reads CASSLGFRGTGELFF. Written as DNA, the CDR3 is TGTGCCAGCAGCCTGGGATTTCGGGGCACCGGGGAGCTGTTTTTT.

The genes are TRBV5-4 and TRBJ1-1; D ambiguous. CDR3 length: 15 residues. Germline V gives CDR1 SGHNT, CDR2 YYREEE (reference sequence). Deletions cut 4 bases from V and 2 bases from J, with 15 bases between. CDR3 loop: CASSPWTGINTEAFF. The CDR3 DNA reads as TGTGCCAGCAGCCCTTGGACCGGGATCAACACTGAAGCTTTCTTT.

For the CDR3, the DNA is TGCGCCAGCAGCTTTAGGACAGGGGGCGACGAGCAGTACTTC. This encodes CASSFRTGGDEQYF. The chain has TRBV5-1 and TRBJ2-7; 11 bases are shared with TRBD1. Germline CDR1 is SGHRS and CDR2 is YFSETQ. The CDR3 contains 14 residues. J gave up 5 bases and V 2 bases, and 3 bases lay outside the gene matches.

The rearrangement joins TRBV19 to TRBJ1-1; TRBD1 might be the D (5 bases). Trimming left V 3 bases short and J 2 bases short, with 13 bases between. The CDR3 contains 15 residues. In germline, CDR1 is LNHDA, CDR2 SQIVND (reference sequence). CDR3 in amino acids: CASSIRQGLNTEAFF. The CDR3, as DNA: TGTGCCAGTAGTATTAGGCAGGGCTTAAACACTGAAGCTTTCTTT.

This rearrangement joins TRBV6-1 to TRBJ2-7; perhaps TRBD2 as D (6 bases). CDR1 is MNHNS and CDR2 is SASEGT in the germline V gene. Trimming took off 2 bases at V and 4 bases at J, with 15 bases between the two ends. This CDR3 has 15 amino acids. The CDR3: CASSERVAGLYEQYF. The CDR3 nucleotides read TGTGCCAGCAGTGAAAGGGTTGCGGGGTTGTACGAGCAGTACTTC.

CDR3: CASRRGSKVDEQFF. CDR3 bases: TGTGCCAGCAGGCGCGGGAGCAAGGTAGATGAGCAGTTCTTC. The chain couples TRBV28 to TRBJ2-1, with 7 positions matching TRBD2. The CDR3 extends over 14 amino acids. The junction had 10 bases not matched to a gene; V was cut back by 6 bases and J by 8 bases. The germline V gene has CDR1 MDHEN and CDR2 SYDVKM.

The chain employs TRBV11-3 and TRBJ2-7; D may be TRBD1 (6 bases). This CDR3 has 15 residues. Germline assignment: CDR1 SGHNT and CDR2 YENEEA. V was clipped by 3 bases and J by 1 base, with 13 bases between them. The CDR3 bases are TGTGCCAGCAGCTTCCGGCCAGGGGAGTCCTACGAGCAGTACTTC. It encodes CASSFRPGESYEQYF.

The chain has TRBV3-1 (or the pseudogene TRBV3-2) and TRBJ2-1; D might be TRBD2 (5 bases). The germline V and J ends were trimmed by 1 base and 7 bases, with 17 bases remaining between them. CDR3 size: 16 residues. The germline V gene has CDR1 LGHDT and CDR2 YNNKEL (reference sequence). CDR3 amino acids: CASSQVGKRSENEQFF. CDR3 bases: TGTGCCAGCAGCCAAGTAGGGAAGCGGTCGGAAAATGAGCAGTTCTTC.

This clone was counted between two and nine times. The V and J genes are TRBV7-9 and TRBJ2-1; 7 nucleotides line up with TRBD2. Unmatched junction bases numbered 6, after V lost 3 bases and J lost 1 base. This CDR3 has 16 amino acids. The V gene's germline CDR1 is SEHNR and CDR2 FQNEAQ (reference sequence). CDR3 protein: CASSFYRGDSYNEQFF. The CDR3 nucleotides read TGTGCCAGCAGCTTCTATCGGGGGGATTCCTACAATGAGCAGTTCTTC.

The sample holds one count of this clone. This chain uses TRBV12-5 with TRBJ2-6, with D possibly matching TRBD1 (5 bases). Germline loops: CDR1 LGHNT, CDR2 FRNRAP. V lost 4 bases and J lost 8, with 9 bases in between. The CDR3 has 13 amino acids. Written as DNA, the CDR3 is TGTGCTAGTGGTTCGTCAGGGTCCAACGTCCTGACTTTC. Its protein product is CASGSSGSNVLTF.

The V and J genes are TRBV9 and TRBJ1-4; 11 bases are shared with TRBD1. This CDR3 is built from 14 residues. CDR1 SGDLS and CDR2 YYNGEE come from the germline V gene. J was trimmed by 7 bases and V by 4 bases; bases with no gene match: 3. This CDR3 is CASSRTGGPEKLFF. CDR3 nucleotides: TGTGCCAGCAGCAGGACAGGGGGCCCTGAAAAACTGTTTTTT.